A single sample is the source of the 9 T cell receptor beta chains below, sequenced in a study of cytomegalovirus exposure and HLA in healthy donors. The PCR had 60 Vbeta and 13 Jbeta primers. Method: immunoSEQ multiplex PCR; TCRdb's copy keeps in-frame clones and lacks some. This table holds approximately 220,000 clones, roughly four fifths found once. The sequencing sample was made of PBMCs. These receptors originate from a girl aged 2 to 10 in good health and CMV-seronegative.

This chain links TRBV29-1 with TRBJ2-3; D perhaps matches TRBD2 (5 bases). This CDR3 region has 13 residues. V lost 4 bases to trimming and J lost 3 bases, with 11 bases between them. CDR1 and CDR2 (germline): SQVTM, ANQGSEA. Here the CDR3 reads CSVAGLATDTQYF. The CDR3 nucleotides read TGCAGCGTTGCGGGCCTAGCTACAGATACGCAGTATTTT.

The chain is built from TRBV4-1 and TRBJ2-3, with 10 bases identical to TRBD2. The V and J ends lost 1 base and 1 base, in that order; junction bases with no gene match: 5. This CDR3 spans 17 amino acids. The germline V gene has CDR1 MGHRA and CDR2 YSYEKL. The CDR3 loop reads CASSQVLAGLGTDTQYF. The CDR3 DNA reads TGCGCCAGCAGCCAAGTACTAGCGGGGTTGGGCACAGATACGCAGTATTTT.

J is TRBJ1-1 and V is TRBV5-1; tentatively, D is TRBD1 (5 bases). The V and J ends lost 4 bases and 1 base respectively, with 17 bases between them. The CDR3 loop spans 16 amino acids. CDR1 and CDR2 from the germline V gene are SGHRS and YFSETQ. The chain's CDR3 is CASSLLSGRGNTEAFF. CDR3 DNA sequence: TGCGCCAGCAGCCTGTTGTCAGGGCGAGGGAACACTGAAGCTTTCTTT.

This chain connects TRBV5-4 to TRBJ2-7; no firm D call. The CDR3 extends over 13 amino acids. V lost 1 base and J 3 bases, leaving 8 bases between the germline ends. Germline V CDR1 and CDR2: SGHNT, YYREEE (reference sequence). CDR3 sequence (DNA): TGTGCCAGCAGCTTGTTCAGATACTACGAGCAGTACTTC. Protein: CASSLFRYYEQYF.

This chain joins TRBV30 and TRBJ1-2; D not certain. The V gene's germline CDR1 is GTSNPN and CDR2 SVGIG (reference sequence). The CDR3 loop spans 15 amino acids. V gave up 2 bases and J gave up 6 bases, with 19 bases separating them. The CDR3 nucleotides read TGTGCCTGGAGTATAAAGGCAGTTGGAGGCCATGGCTACACCTTC. Translating gives CAWSIKAVGGHGYTF.

The chain recombines TRBV2 with TRBJ1-4; 7 positions agree with TRBD1. Trimming took 4 bases from V and 8 from J; bases not matched to a gene: 13. CDR3 length equals 16 residues. Germline V gene data show CDR1 as SNHLY and CDR2 as FYNNEI. The CDR3 loop is CASSARQGGLGEKLFF. Here the CDR3 DNA reads TGTGCCAGCAGTGCCAGACAGGGCGGGCTAGGCGAAAAACTGTTTTTT.

The V gene is TRBV2, the J gene TRBJ1-5; 8 bases are shared with TRBD1. The CDR3 has 13 amino acids. Germline V gene sequence: CDR1 SNHLY, CDR2 FYNNEI. V trimming: 10 bases; J trimming: 6 bases; junction bases outside the gene matches: 8. CDR3 protein: CATTGQGGQPQHF. The CDR3 region has the DNA TGTGCCACAACCGGACAGGGAGGTCAGCCCCAGCATTTT.

The CDR3 loop reads CASSIEAGNTEAFF. As DNA, the CDR3 is TGTGCCAGTAGTATAGAAGCGGGGAACACTGAAGCTTTCTTT. The chain carries TRBV19 and TRBJ1-1; D gene unclear. V was shortened by 0 bases and J by 1 base, with 6 bases between the two germline ends. Germline assignment: CDR1 LNHDA and CDR2 SQIVND (reference sequence). This CDR3 is built from 14 residues.

This sequence joins TRBV6-5 and TRBJ2-5; 12 bases match TRBD1. Per the germline V gene, CDR1 is MNHEY and CDR2 is SVGAGI. CDR3 length: 15 residues. The V and J ends lost 4 bases and 5 bases, in that order; junction bases with no gene match: 5. CDR3 nucleotide sequence: TGTGCCAGCAGTTCGGCCGGGACAGGGGGCGAGACCCAGTACTTC. Its protein product is CASSSAGTGGETQYF.